This TCR beta chain comes out of a study of shared clonotypes between healthy human individuals. TCRdb's table, derived via immunoSEQ multiplex PCR, lists solely in-frame clones and lacks some. The repertoire consists of 980,000 or so clones, with about three quarters occurring once and the leading ten covering approximately 1.5%. V lost 10 bases to trimming and J lost 3 bases, with 13 bases between them. Germline V gene data show CDR1 as MNHEY and CDR2 as SMNVEV (reference sequence). The CDR3 consists of 12 residues. The clonotype was recovered from a man younger than 35 in good health. This chain joins TRBV27 and TRBJ2-7; D is ambiguous. The material sequenced was memory CD4+ T cells sorted from blood. Described subset: CD45RA-negative fraction. The CDR3 nucleotides read TGTGCCATTCCACCGGAAGGCTACGAGCAGTACTTC. Its protein is CAIPPEGYEQYF.